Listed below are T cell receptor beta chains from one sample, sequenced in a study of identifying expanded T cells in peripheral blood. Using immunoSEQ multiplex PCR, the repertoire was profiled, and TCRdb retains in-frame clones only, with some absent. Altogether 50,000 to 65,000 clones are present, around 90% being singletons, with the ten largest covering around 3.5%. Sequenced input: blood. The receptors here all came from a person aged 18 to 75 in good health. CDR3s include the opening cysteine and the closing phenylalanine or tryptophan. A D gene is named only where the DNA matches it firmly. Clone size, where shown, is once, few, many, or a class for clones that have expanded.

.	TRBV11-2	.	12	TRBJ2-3	CASSLLAPTQYF	TGTGCCAGCAGCTTGCTAGCCCCTACGCAGTATTTT
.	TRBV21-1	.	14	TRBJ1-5	CASASGAGNQPQHF	TGTGCCAGCGCCAGCGGAGCAGGAAATCAGCCCCAGCATTTT
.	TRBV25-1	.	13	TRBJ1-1	CASSKGIGTEAFF	TGTGCCAGCAGTAAGGGAATAGGGACTGAAGCTTTCTTT
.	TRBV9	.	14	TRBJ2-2	CASTPGGADGELFF	TGTGCCAGCACCCCCGGGGGCGCGGACGGGGAGCTGTTTTTT
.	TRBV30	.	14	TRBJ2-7	CAWKVTGPSVEQYF	TGTGCCTGGAAAGTAACAGGGCCCTCGGTCGAGCAGTACTTC
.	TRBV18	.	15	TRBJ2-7	CASSPPSVRTYEQYF	TGTGCCAGCTCACCACCGAGTGTACGTACCTACGAGCAGTACTTC
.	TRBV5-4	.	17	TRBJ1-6	CASSARTESSYNSPLHF	TGTGCCAGCAGCGCCAGGACAGAGAGCTCCTATAATTCACCCCTCCACTTT
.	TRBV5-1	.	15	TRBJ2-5	CASSLAGRDWETQYF	TGCGCCAGCAGCTTGGCCGGCCGAGATTGGGAGACCCAGTACTTC
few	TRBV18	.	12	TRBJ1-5	CASSGSNQPQHF	TGTGCCAGCTCAGGCAGCAATCAGCCCCAGCATTTT
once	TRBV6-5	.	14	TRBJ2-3	CASSSKAGADTQYF	TGTGCCAGCAGTTCCAAGGCAGGGGCAGATACGCAGTATTTT
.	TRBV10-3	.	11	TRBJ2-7	CAISDPYEQYF	TGTGCCATCAGTGATCCCTACGAGCAGTACTTC
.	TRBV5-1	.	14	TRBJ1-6	CASSFDLFNSPLHF	TGCGCCAGCAGCTTCGACCTATTTAATTCACCCCTCCACTTT
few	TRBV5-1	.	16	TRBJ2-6	CASSLGQVSGANVLTF	TGCGCCAGCAGCTTGGGACAGGTCTCTGGGGCCAACGTCCTGACTTTC
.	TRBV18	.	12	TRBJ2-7	CASSQQGDEQYF	TGTGCCAGCTCACAACAGGGAGACGAGCAGTACTTC
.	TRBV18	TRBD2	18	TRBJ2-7	CASSPFATSSGGAYEQYF	TGTGCCAGCTCACCATTCGCTACCTCTAGCGGGGGGGCCTACGAGCAGTACTTC
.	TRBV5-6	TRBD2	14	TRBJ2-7	CASTLGLAGVGQYF	TGTGCCAGCACCCTTGGACTAGCGGGAGTGGGGCAGTACTTC
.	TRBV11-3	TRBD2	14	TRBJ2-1	CASSLYGTTNEQFF	TGTGCCAGCAGCTTATATGGGACTACCAATGAGCAGTTCTTC
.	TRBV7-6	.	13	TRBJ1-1	CASSSGPQTEAFF	TGTGCCAGCAGCTCCGGGCCGCAAACCGAAGCTTTCTTT
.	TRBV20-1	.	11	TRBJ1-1	CSARDFTEAFF	TGCAGTGCCAGAGACTTCACTGAAGCTTTCTTT
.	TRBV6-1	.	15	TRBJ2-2	CASSGRQEPTGELFF	TGTGCCAGCAGTGGCCGACAAGAACCTACCGGGGAGCTGTTTTTT
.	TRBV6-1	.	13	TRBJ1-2	CASIGASDYGYTF	TGTGCCAGCATAGGGGCTTCAGACTATGGCTACACCTTC
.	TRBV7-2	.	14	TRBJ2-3	CASSRDSGVDTQYF	TGTGCCAGCAGCCGGGACTCTGGGGTGGATACGCAGTATTTT
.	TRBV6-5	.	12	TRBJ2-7	CASSSEHGQQYF	TGTGCCAGCAGTTCAGAACATGGGCAGCAGTACTTC
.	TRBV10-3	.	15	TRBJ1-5	CAISVTGDSNQPQHF	TGTGCCATCAGCGTGACCGGAGACAGCAATCAGCCCCAGCATTTT
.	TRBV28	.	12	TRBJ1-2	CASSLRPYGYTF	TGTGCCAGCAGTTTACGACCTTATGGCTACACCTTC
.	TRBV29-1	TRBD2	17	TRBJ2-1	CSVERGYSSGTYNEQFF	TGCAGCGTTGAAAGGGGATACTCTAGCGGGACGTACAATGAGCAGTTCTTC
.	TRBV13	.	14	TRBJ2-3	CASSLRWGGQTQYF	TGTGCCAGCAGCTTACGGTGGGGGGGCCAGACGCAGTATTTT
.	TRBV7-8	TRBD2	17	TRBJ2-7	CASSLALGGRSTYEQYF	TGTGCCAGCAGCTTAGCCCTCGGCGGGAGGAGTACCTACGAGCAGTACTTC
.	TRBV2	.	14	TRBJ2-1	CASTGQLTYNEQFF	TGTGCCAGCACCGGACAGCTAACCTACAATGAGCAGTTCTTC
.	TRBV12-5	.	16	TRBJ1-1	CASGAFSGGLNTEAFF	TGTGCTAGTGGTGCGTTTTCGGGGGGATTGAACACTGAAGCTTTCTTT
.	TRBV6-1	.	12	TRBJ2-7	CASSEYPYEQYF	TGTGCCAGCAGTGAATATCCCTACGAGCAGTACTTC
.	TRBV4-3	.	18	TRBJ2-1	CASSQVGQGFLLDNEQFF	TGCGCCAGCAGCCAAGTAGGCCAGGGATTCCTTTTGGACAATGAGCAGTTCTTC
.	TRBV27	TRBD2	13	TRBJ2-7	CARLSGRTYEQYF	TGTGCCAGACTTAGCGGGAGAACCTACGAGCAGTACTTC
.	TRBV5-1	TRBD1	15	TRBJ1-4	CASSLEGRGIEKLFF	TGCGCCAGCAGCTTGGAGGGCAGGGGGATTGAAAAACTGTTTTTT
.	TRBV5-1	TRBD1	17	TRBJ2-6	CASSRTGGNSGANVLTF	TGCGCCAGCAGCCGTACAGGGGGGAACTCTGGGGCCAACGTCCTGACTTTC
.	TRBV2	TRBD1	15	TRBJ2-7	CASRERTGEAYEQYF	TGTGCCAGCAGAGAGAGGACAGGGGAAGCCTACGAGCAGTACTTC
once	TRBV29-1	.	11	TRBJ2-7	CSVSQGYEQYF	TGCAGCGTCAGCCAGGGGTACGAGCAGTACTTC
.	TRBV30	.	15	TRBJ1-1	CAWEYLQVANTEAFF	TGTGCCTGGGAATACCTACAGGTTGCGAACACTGAAGCTTTCTTT
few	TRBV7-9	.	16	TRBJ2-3	CASSFPPGAYTDTQYF	TGTGCCAGCAGCTTCCCCCCGGGGGCTTACACAGATACGCAGTATTTT
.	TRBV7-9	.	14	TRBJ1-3	CASSTGQPGNTIYF	TGTGCCAGCAGCACCGGACAGCCTGGAAACACCATATATTTT
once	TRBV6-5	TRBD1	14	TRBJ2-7	CASSRGQGAYEQYF	TGTGCCAGCAGCCGAGGACAGGGGGCCTACGAGCAGTACTTC
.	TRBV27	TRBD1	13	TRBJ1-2	CASSLTGGYGYTF	TGTGCCAGCAGTTTGACAGGGGGCTATGGCTACACCTTC
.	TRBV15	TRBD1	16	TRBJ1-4	CATSRGLGQGNEKLFF	TGTGCCACCAGCAGAGGGTTGGGACAGGGAAACGAAAAACTGTTTTTT
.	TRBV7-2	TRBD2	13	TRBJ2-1	CASSPLRGDEQFF	TGTGCCAGCAGCCCGTTACGGGGGGACGAGCAGTTCTTC
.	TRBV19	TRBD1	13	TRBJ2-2	CASSGTGVRELFF	TGTGCCAGTAGTGGGACAGGGGTCCGGGAGCTGTTTTTT
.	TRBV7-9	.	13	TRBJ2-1	CASSPRPWAEQFF	TGTGCCAGCAGCCCTCGACCGTGGGCGGAGCAGTTCTTC
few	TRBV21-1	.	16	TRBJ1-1	CASSKGPGQGSTEAFF	TGTGCCAGCAGCAAAGGACCGGGACAGGGGAGCACTGAAGCTTTCTTT
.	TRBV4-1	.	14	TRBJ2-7	CASSQELVGSEQYF	TGCGCCAGCAGCCAAGAACTTGTGGGGTCCGAGCAGTACTTC
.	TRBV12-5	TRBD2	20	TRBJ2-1	CASGLVPPGLAGTPYNEQFF	TGTGCTAGTGGTTTGGTACCCCCCGGACTAGCGGGGACCCCATACAATGAGCAGTTCTTC
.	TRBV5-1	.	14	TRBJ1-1	CASSRAGQDTEAFF	TGCGCCAGCAGCAGGGCGGGACAAGACACTGAAGCTTTCTTT